The 28 T cell receptor beta chains in this list originate from one sample, sequenced in a study of siplizumab effects on memory and regulatory T cells. The method was immunoSEQ multiplex PCR; TCRdb's version includes in-frame clones alone and lacks a portion of them. The repertoire consists of about 120,000 clones, with roughly 95% occurring once and the leading ten covering around 0.15%. The sample comprised non-Treg CD4+ T cells sorted from blood. These receptors originate from a human donor in good health.

This rearrangement joins TRBV5-1 to TRBJ2-3, with 11 bases lining up with TRBD2. Germline V gene sequence: CDR1 SGHRS, CDR2 YFSETQ. This CDR3 has 15 residues. V trimming: 5 bases; J trimming: 1 base; junction bases outside the gene matches: 3. In nucleotides, the CDR3 is TGCGCCAGCAGTGGGACTAGCGGACGCACAGATACGCAGTATTTT. Protein: CASSGTSGRTDTQYF. The full variable domain, with the rest looked up from reference TRBV5-1 and TRBJ2-3, is KAGVTQTPRYLIKTRGQQVTLSCSPISGHRSVSWYQQTPGQGLQFLFEYFSETQRNKGNFPGRFSGRQFSNSRSEMNVSTLELGDSALYLCASSGTSGRTDTQYFGPGTRLTVL.

The chain couples TRBV6-1 to TRBJ1-2, with D possibly matching TRBD1 (5 bases). The CDR3 spans 13 residues. V was shortened by 6 bases and J by 6 bases, with 14 bases between the two germline ends. CDR1 and CDR2 from the germline V gene are MNHNS and SASEGT. The CDR3 spells CASRGAQENGYTF. The CDR3 bases are TGTGCCAGCAGGGGAGCACAGGAGAATGGCTACACCTTC.

The genes are TRBV25-1 and TRBJ2-7, with D possibly being TRBD2 (5 bases). The CDR3 spans 13 residues. In germline, CDR1 is MGHDK, CDR2 SYGVNS. Trimming pared 3 bases from V and 5 bases from J, leaving 11 bases between. Written as DNA, the CDR3 is TGTGCCAGCAGTGAGGGTTGGGAGAACGAGCAGTACTTC. This encodes CASSEGWENEQYF.

There are a few counts of this clone. The chain joins TRBV11-1 to TRBJ1-1; tentative D call: TRBD1 (6 bases). The CDR3 contains 12 residues. The V gene's germline CDR1 is SGHAT and CDR2 FQDESV (reference sequence). V was clipped by 5 bases and J by 4 bases, with 8 bases between them. CDR3 DNA: TGTGCCAGCAGCGGAGGGGGCACTGAAGCTTTCTTT. This gives the protein CASSGGGTEAFF.

V is TRBV6-5 and J is TRBJ1-5; D is uncertain. The CDR3 runs to 13 residues. Germline V gene lookup returns CDR1 MNHEY and CDR2 SVGAGI. Trimming cost V 7 bases and J 2 bases, with 9 bases left between them. The CDR3 region is CASTLGRNQPQHF. CDR3 DNA sequence: TGTGCCAGCACCCTTGGTCGCAATCAGCCCCAGCATTTT.

The chain recombines TRBV27 with TRBJ1-1, with TRBD1 identical over 7 bases. V dropped 7 bases and J dropped 0; count of bases not matched to a gene: 14. Germline lookup yields CDR1 MNHEY and CDR2 SMNVEV (reference sequence). CDR3 length equals 17 residues. For the CDR3, the DNA is TGTGCCAGCACATCTTCGGGAGGGGGCGCCATGAACACTGAAGCTTTCTTT. Translated: CASTSSGGGAMNTEAFF.

CDR3: CASSQDLGPGGPSTDTQYF. DNA of the CDR3: TGCGCCAGCAGCCAAGATTTGGGACCAGGGGGACCTAGCACAGATACGCAGTATTTT. The chain recombines TRBV4-3 with TRBJ2-3, with 7 bases lining up with TRBD1. Trimming removed 0 bases from V and 0 bases from J; junction bases left unmatched: 12. CDR3 length equals 19 residues. Per germline, CDR1 LGHNA and CDR2 YSLEER.

V is TRBV18 and J is TRBJ1-2; 10 bases are a match to TRBD1. The ends lost 0 bases at V and 2 bases at J; junction bases unmatched: 9. The CDR3 consists of 18 residues. Per the germline V gene, CDR1 is KGHSH and CDR2 is LQKENI. CDR3 sequence reads: CASSPPYRDRGPNYGYTF. The CDR3, as DNA: TGTGCCAGCTCACCACCTTATCGGGACAGGGGACCGAACTATGGCTACACCTTC.

The V and J genes are TRBV18 and TRBJ2-5; TRBD1 matches 10 bases. CDR1 KGHSH and CDR2 LQKENI come from the germline V gene. This CDR3 is 14 amino acids long. V shed 6 bases, J shed 5 bases, and the junction held 6 bases outside the gene matches. CDR3 nucleotide sequence: TGTGCCAGCTCGCGGACAGGGGGTGGCGAGACCCAGTACTTC. This sequence encodes CASSRTGGGETQYF. The full variable domain, in which reference TRBV18 and TRBJ2-5 provide the parts outside the CDR3, is NAGVMQNPRHLVRRRGQEARLRCSPMKGHSHVYWYRQLPEEGLKFMVYLQKENIIDESGMPKERFSAEFPKEGPSILRIQQVVRGDSAAYFCASSRTGGGETQYFGPGTRLLVL.

V and J are TRBV6-5 and TRBJ2-5; 8 positions match TRBD2. Germline CDR1 MNHEY, CDR2 SVGAGI. V trimming: 0 bases; J trimming: 5 bases; junction bases outside the gene matches: 2. The CDR3 extends over 14 amino acids. This CDR3 reads CASSYSPGGETQYF. The CDR3 DNA follows: TGTGCCAGCAGTTACTCCCCGGGGGGGGAGACCCAGTACTTC.

V is TRBV7-3 and J is TRBJ2-7; D may be TRBD1 (5 bases). CDR1 is SGHTA, CDR2 FQGTGA, per germline. The CDR3 runs 13 residues. V was pared by 5 bases and J by 4 bases, with 12 bases between. This CDR3 is CASSLTGRYEQYF. In nucleotides, the CDR3 is TGTGCCAGCAGCCTCACAGGACGATACGAGCAGTACTTC.

The chain carries TRBV11-3 and TRBJ2-1; possibly TRBD2 for D (5 bases). The CDR3 consists of 12 residues. V lost 3 bases and J 13 bases, leaving 13 bases between the germline ends. Germline-derived CDR1 and CDR2 are SGHNT and YENEEA. CDR3 loop: CASSFESTSQFF. CDR3 sequence (DNA): TGTGCCAGCAGCTTTGAGTCTACTAGTCAGTTCTTC.

The genes are TRBV19 and TRBJ2-1; 12 bases agree with TRBD2. The CDR3 length is 17 residues. With V trimmed by 2 bases and J by 7 bases, 9 bases remained unmatched. Germline V gene sequence: CDR1 LNHDA, CDR2 SQIVND (reference sequence). CDR3 bases: TGTGCCAGTAGTATAATTTTTATAACTAGCGGGGGGAATGAGCAGTTCTTC. This sequence encodes CASSIIFITSGGNEQFF. The complete variable domain, with remaining parts taken from reference TRBV19 and TRBJ2-1, reads DGGITQSPKYLFRKEGQNVTLSCEQNLNHDAMYWYRQDPGQGLRLIYYSQIVNDFQKGDIAEGYSVSREKKESFPLTVTSAQKNPTAFYLCASSIIFITSGGNEQFFGPGTRLTVL.

This clone was recorded once. The chain links TRBV18 to TRBJ1-2, with D possibly matching TRBD1 (5 bases). Trimming left V 3 bases short and J 1 base short, with 9 bases between. The germline gives CDR1 KGHSH, CDR2 LQKENI. The CDR3 is 14 amino acids. The CDR3 protein is CASSPPGLNYGYTF. CDR3 bases: TGTGCCAGCTCACCCCCAGGGCTTAACTATGGCTACACCTTC.

V and J are TRBV5-6 and TRBJ2-3, with 10 bases that match TRBD2. Per germline, CDR1 SGHDT and CDR2 YYEEEE. V lost 0 bases, J lost 6 bases, and 4 bases stayed unmatched. The CDR3 is 15 amino acids. This CDR3 reads CASSLVAGGGDTQYF. The CDR3 DNA follows: TGTGCCAGCAGCTTGGTAGCGGGGGGCGGGGATACGCAGTATTTT. Filled out from reference TRBV5-6 and TRBJ2-3, the complete variable domain reads DAGVTQSPTHLIKTRGQQVTLRCSPKSGHDTVSWYQQALGQGPQFIFQYYEEEERQRGNFPDRFSGHQFPNYSSELNVNALLLGDSALYLCASSLVAGGGDTQYFGPGTRLTVL.

In its sample, this clone was seen once. V and J are TRBV28 and TRBJ2-4, with D possibly called TRBD1 or TRBD2 (6 bases each). This CDR3 contains 15 residues. Per the germline V gene, CDR1 is MDHEN and CDR2 is SYDVKM. Trimming stripped 4 bases from V and 2 bases from J, with 12 bases between. As DNA, the CDR3 is TGTGCCAGCAGTTCCGGGGGCGCATCCAAAAACATTCAGTACTTC. As protein: CASSSGGASKNIQYF.

This chain connects TRBV9 to TRBJ2-6; the D is unclear. CDR3 length: 15 amino acids. Germline V lookup: CDR1 SGDLS, CDR2 YYNGEE. V lost 3 bases and J lost 3, with 10 bases in between. CDR3 residues: CASSGSMGGANVLTF. The CDR3, as DNA: TGTGCCAGCAGCGGTTCGATGGGTGGGGCCAACGTCCTGACTTTC.

The chain carries TRBV19 and TRBJ1-1, with D unclear. CDR1 is LNHDA and CDR2 is SQIVND in the germline V gene (reference sequence). V lost 5 bases to trimming and J lost 0 bases, with 13 bases between them. This CDR3 contains 15 residues. The CDR3 protein is CASSPRAFMNTEAFF. The CDR3, as DNA: TGTGCCAGTAGTCCTCGGGCCTTCATGAACACTGAAGCTTTCTTT.

The J gene is TRBJ1-2, the V gene TRBV25-1; TRBD1 matches at 8 bases. Germline V lookup: CDR1 MGHDK, CDR2 SYGVNS. The junction had 13 bases not matched to a gene; V was cut back by 6 bases and J by 4 bases. This CDR3 region has 16 residues. The DNA of the CDR3 is TGTGCCAGCAGCATCCCTAGTCCAGGGGGCGGCTATGGCTACACCTTC. It specifies CASSIPSPGGGYGYTF.

This clone was counted between two and nine times. Different DNA sequences within this sample yield the same CDR3. V is TRBV5-1 and J is TRBJ1-1; 8 bases match TRBD1. The V segment lost 1 base and the J segment 1 base; nucleotides outside the gene matches: 3. Looked up from germline, CDR1 is SGHRS and CDR2 is YFSETQ. This CDR3 region has 15 residues. The CDR3 region is CASSLSGTGNTEAFF. In DNA, the CDR3 is TGCGCCAGCAGCTTGTCCGGGACAGGGAACACTGAAGCTTTCTTT.

The chain is built from TRBV7-3 and TRBJ2-7; D is possibly TRBD1 (7 bases). V lost 10 bases, J lost 12 bases, and 13 bases lay in between. Germline CDR1 is SGHTA and CDR2 is FQGTGA. The CDR3 is 9 residues long. The CDR3 here is CATSGGWYF. The CDR3 nucleotides are TGTGCCACCTCAGGGGGGTGGTACTTC.

The chain combines TRBV5-5 with TRBJ1-2; D is uncertain. V was clipped by 7 bases and J by 6 bases, with 22 bases between them. The CDR3 covers 15 residues. Germline-derived CDR1 and CDR2 are SGHKS and YYEKEE (reference sequence). CDR3 protein: CASLKRGGAGDGYTF. For the CDR3, the DNA is TGTGCCAGCCTTAAACGGGGAGGCGCCGGCGATGGCTACACCTTC.

This sequence joins TRBV6-5 and TRBJ1-2; D uncertain. CDR3 size: 13 residues. V was shortened by 6 bases and J by 7 bases, with 15 bases between the two germline ends. Germline CDR1 MNHEY, CDR2 SVGAGI. Written as DNA, the CDR3 is TGTGCCAGCAGGGAGGGTGTCGTGGGTGGCTACACCTTC. As protein: CASREGVVGGYTF.

This chain uses TRBV28 with TRBJ1-1, with 8 bases identical to TRBD1. Trimming took 1 base from V and 11 from J; bases not matched to a gene: 6. The CDR3 totals 13 residues. Per the germline V gene, CDR1 is MDHEN and CDR2 is SYDVKM. The CDR3 DNA reads TGTGCCAGCAGTTTATCCCGGACAGGGAAGGCTTTCTTT. Residues: CASSLSRTGKAFF.

The chain joins TRBV7-9 to TRBJ1-3; 8 nucleotides agree with TRBD1. Germline loops: CDR1 SEHNR, CDR2 FQNEAQ (reference sequence). The CDR3 is made up of 16 amino acids. V lost 4 bases to trimming and J lost 8 bases; unmatched junction nucleotides: 13. In nucleotides, the CDR3 is TGTGCCAGCAGCTCCCAGACAGGGGAAAAGGGTGACACCATATATTTT. Amino acids: CASSSQTGEKGDTIYF.

The chain is built from TRBV9 and TRBJ2-3; D possibly corresponds to TRBD1 (6 bases). The CDR3 sequence is 15 residues long. The V gene's germline CDR1 is SGDLS and CDR2 YYNGEE. V dropped 0 bases and J dropped 5 bases, with 13 bases sitting between them. CDR3 amino acids: CASSVAWGPLDTQYF. DNA of the CDR3: TGTGCCAGCAGCGTAGCTTGGGGGCCATTAGATACGCAGTATTTT.

This clone appeared once. The chain couples TRBV6-5 to TRBJ1-2; the match to TRBD1 covers 11 bases. Germline CDR1 is MNHEY and CDR2 is SVGAGI. There are 15 residues in the CDR3. The V and J ends lost 2 bases and 8 bases, in that order; junction bases with no gene match: 7. This chain's CDR3 is CASSYGTGGKNGYTF. In nucleotides, the CDR3 is TGTGCCAGCAGTTACGGGACAGGGGGTAAGAACGGCTACACCTTC.

This sequence joins TRBV7-6 and TRBJ1-6; possible D gene TRBD1, 5 bases. Per the germline V gene, CDR1 is SGHVS and CDR2 is FNYEAQ. The V end lost 5 bases, the J end lost 10 bases, and 18 bases lay between the germline ends. This CDR3 region has 15 residues. In DNA, the CDR3 is TGTGCCAGCAGCGGCCTTGCAGGGTTGGACTCACCCCTCCACTTT. This translates into CASSGLAGLDSPLHF.